This T cell receptor (beta chain) was recorded in a study of spatial heterogeneity in lung cancer. Study background: Detected sequences consistently included more beta-chain ones than alpha-chain ones.

In the library, each TCR cDNA molecule bore its own unique molecular identifier. TCRdb processed the 5' RACE reads anew with MiXCR; each CDR3 protein has one entry. The sample carries 14,000 or so distinct CDR3 sequences, about 4.5% recorded once. The CDR3 is 14 residues long. CDR1 and CDR2 from the germline V gene are SEHNR and FQNEAQ (reference sequence). Losses at the gene ends were 3 bases for V and 4 bases for J; bases not matched to a gene: 4. Study-level results: It was found that expanded intratumoral alpha and beta TCR counts tracked tumor mutation counts. As ubiquitous and regional nonsynonymous mutations varied, counts of ubiquitous and regional expanded TCRs tracked them, respectively.

Time point reported: sample taken at primary tumor resection. Unsorted tumor, nontumor lung tissue or cryopreserved PBMC supplied the whole RNA. This clonotype has a count of ten or more. Its antigen is currently unknown. Since the library was made to target alpha chains, this beta chain is a stray read and its abundance is not meaningful. This sequence was found in a female donor with early-stage non-small cell lung cancer. The J gene is TRBJ2-5, the V gene TRBV7-9, with 8 bases matching TRBD1. This sample comprised lung tumor tissue, obtained at surgery. The CDR3: CASSFQGAGETQYF. The CDR3 nucleotides are TGTGCCAGCAGCTTCCAGGGGGCCGGAGAGACCCAGTACTTC. Variable domain in full (rest from reference TRBV7-9 and TRBJ2-5): DTGVSQNPRHKITKRGQNVTFRCDPISEHNRLYWYRQTLGQGPEFLTYFQNEAQLEKSRLLSDRFSAERPKGSFSTLEIQRTEQGDSAMYLCASSFQGAGETQYFGPGTRLLVL.